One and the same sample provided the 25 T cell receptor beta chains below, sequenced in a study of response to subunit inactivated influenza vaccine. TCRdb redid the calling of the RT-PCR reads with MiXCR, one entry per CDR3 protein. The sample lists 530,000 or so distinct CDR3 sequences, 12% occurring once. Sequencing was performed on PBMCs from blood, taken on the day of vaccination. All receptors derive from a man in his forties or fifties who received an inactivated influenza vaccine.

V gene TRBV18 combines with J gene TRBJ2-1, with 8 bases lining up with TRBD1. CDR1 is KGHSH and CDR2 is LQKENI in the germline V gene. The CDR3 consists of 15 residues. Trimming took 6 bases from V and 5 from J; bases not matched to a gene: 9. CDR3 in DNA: TGTGCCAGCTCTACCGGACAGGGTGTTAACAATGAGCAGTTCTTC. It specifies CASSTGQGVNNEQFF.

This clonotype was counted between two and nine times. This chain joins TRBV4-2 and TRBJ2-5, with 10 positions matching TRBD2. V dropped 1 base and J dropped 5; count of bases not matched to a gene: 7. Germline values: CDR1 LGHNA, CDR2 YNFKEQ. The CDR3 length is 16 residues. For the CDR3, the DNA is TGTGCCAGCAGCCAAGTCGCCCTAGCGGGAGAGGAGACCCAGTACTTC. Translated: CASSQVALAGEETQYF.

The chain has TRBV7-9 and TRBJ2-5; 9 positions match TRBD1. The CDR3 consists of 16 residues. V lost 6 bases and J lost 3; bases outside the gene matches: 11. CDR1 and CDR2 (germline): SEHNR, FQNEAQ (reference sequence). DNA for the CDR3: TGTGCCAGCAGTTCAGGATCCGGGACAGGGAAAGAGACCCAGTACTTC. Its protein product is CASSSGSGTGKETQYF.

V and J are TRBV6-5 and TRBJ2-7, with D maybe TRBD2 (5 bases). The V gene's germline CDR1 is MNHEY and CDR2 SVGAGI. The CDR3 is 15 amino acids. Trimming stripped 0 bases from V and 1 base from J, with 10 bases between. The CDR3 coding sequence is TGTGCCAGCAGTTACTCTTTACGGGGATCCTACGAGCAGTACTTC. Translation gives CASSYSLRGSYEQYF.

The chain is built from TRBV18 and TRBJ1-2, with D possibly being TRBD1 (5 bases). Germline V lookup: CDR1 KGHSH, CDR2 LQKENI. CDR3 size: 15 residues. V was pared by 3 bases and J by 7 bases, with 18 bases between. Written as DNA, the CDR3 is TGTGCCAGCTCACCGGCGGGGGTAGGCGTGTTTGGCTACACCTTC. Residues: CASSPAGVGVFGYTF.

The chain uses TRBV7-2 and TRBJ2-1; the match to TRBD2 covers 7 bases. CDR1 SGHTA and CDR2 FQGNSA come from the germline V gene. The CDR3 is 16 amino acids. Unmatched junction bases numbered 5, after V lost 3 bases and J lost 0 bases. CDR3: CASSFGTITSYNEQFF. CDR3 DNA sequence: TGTGCCAGCAGCTTCGGGACTATTACCTCCTACAATGAGCAGTTCTTC.

The CDR3 sequence is CSARPGQALKAQHF. Written as DNA, the CDR3 is TGCAGTGCTAGGCCGGGACAGGCATTAAAGGCCCAGCATTTT. The rearrangement joins TRBV20-1 to TRBJ1-5; 8 nucleotides line up with TRBD1. This CDR3 comprises 14 residues. J was trimmed by 11 bases and V by 3 bases; bases with no gene match: 12. CDR1 and CDR2 from the germline V gene are DFQATT and SNEGSKA (reference sequence).

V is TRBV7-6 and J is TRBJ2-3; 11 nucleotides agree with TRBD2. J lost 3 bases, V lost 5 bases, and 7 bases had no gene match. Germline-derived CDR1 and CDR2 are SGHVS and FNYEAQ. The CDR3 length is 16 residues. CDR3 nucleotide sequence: TGTGCCAGCAGCCTCATGACTAGCGGGGCTACAGATACGCAGTATTTT. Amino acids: CASSLMTSGATDTQYF.

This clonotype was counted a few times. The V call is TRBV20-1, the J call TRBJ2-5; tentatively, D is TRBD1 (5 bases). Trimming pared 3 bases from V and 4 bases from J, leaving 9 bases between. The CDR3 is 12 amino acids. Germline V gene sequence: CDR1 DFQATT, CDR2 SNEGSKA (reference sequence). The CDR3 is CSASGQGETQYF. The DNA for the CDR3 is TGCAGTGCTAGTGGCCAGGGAGAGACCCAGTACTTC.

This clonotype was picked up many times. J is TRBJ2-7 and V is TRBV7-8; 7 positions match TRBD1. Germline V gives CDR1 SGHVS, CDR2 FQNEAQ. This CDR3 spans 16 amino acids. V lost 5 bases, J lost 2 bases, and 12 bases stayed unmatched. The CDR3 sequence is CASSPPRQGITYEQYF. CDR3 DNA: TGTGCCAGCAGCCCCCCGAGACAGGGAATTACCTACGAGCAGTACTTC. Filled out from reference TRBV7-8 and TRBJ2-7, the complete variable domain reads GAGVSQSPRYKVAKRGQDVALRCDPISGHVSLFWYQQALGQGPEFLTYFQNEAQLDKSGLPSDRFFAERPEGSVSTLKIQRTQQEDSAVYLCASSPPRQGITYEQYFGPGTRLTVT.

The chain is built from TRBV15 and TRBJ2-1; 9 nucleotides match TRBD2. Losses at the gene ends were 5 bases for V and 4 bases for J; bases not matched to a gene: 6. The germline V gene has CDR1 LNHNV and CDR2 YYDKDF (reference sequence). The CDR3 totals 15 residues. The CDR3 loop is CATSPSGAVYNEQFF. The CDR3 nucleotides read TGTGCCACCAGCCCTAGCGGGGCTGTTTACAATGAGCAGTTCTTC.

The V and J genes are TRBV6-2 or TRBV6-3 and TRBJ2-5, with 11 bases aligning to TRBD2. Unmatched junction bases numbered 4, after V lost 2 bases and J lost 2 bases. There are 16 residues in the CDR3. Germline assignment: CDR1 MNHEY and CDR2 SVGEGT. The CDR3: CASSYPASGGQETQYF. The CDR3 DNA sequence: TGTGCCAGCAGTTACCCGGCTAGCGGGGGGCAAGAGACCCAGTACTTC.

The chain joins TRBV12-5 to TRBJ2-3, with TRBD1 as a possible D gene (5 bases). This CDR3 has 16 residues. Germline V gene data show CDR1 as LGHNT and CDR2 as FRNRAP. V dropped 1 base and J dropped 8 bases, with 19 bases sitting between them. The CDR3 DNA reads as TGTGCTAGTGGTTTGGCACCGGGCGGTGGGCAGGGTACGCAGTATTTT. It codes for CASGLAPGGGQGTQYF.

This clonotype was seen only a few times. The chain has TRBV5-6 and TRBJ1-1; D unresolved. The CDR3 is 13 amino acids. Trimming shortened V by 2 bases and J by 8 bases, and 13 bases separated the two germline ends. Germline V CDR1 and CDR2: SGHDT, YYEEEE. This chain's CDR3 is CASSLYGGSEAFF. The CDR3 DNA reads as TGTGCCAGCAGCTTATATGGTGGGTCCGAAGCTTTCTTT.

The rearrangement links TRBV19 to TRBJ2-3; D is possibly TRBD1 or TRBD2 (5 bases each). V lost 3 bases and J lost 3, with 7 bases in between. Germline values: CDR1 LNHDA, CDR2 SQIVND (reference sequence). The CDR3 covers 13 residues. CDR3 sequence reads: CASSMWGTDTQYF. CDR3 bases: TGTGCCAGTAGTATGTGGGGGACAGATACGCAGTATTTT. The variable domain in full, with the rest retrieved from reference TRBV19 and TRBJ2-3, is DGGITQSPKYLFRKEGQNVTLSCEQNLNHDAMYWYRQDPGQGLRLIYYSQIVNDFQKGDIAEGYSVSREKKESFPLTVTSAQKNPTAFYLCASSMWGTDTQYFGPGTRLTVL.

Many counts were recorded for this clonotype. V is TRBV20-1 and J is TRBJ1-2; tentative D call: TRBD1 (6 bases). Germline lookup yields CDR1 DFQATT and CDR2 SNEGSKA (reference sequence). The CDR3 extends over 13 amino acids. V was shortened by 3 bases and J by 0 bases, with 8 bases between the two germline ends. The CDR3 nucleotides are TGCAGTGCTAGGGACAGCTCTAACTATGGCTACACCTTC. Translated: CSARDSSNYGYTF.

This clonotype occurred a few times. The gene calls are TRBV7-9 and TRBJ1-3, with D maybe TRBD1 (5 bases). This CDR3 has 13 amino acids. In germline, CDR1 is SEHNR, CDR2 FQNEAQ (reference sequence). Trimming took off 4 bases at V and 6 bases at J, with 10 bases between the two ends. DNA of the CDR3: TGTGCCAGCAGCTGGGGACCCCAAAACACCATATATTTT. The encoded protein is CASSWGPQNTIYF.

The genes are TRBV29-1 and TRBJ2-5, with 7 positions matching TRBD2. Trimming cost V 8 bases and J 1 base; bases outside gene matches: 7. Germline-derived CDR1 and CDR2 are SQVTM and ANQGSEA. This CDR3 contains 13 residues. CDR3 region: CSTDGGSQETQYF. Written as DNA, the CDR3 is TGCAGCACGGACGGGGGGAGCCAAGAGACCCAGTACTTC.

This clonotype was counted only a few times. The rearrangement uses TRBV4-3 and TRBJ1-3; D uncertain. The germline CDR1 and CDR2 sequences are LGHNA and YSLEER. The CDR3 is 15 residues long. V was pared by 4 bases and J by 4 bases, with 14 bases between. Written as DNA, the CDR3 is TGCGCCAGCAGCCCGGGAACCAGTAAGGGAAACACCATATATTTT. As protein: CASSPGTSKGNTIYF.

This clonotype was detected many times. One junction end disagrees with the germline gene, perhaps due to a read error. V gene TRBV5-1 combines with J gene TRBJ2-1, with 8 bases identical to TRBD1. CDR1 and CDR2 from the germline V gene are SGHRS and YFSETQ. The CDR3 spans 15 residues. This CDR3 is CASSLTGGSYNEQFF. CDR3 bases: TGTGCCAGCAGCTTAACAGGGGGCTCCTACAATGAGCAGTTCTTC.

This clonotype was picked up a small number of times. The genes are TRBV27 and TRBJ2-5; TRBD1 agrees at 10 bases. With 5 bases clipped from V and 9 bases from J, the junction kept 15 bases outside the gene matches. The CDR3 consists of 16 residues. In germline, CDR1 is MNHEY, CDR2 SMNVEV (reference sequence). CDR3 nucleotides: TGTGCCAGCAGTCCCCTGGGGACAGGGGTCTCAGGGGCCCAGTACTTC. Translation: CASSPLGTGVSGAQYF.

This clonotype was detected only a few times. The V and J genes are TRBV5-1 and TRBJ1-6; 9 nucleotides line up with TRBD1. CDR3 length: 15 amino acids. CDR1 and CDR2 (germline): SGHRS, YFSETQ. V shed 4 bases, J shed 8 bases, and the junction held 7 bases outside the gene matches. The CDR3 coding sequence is TGCGCCAGCAGCACCGACAGGGGGACGTATTCACCCCTCCACTTT. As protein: CASSTDRGTYSPLHF.

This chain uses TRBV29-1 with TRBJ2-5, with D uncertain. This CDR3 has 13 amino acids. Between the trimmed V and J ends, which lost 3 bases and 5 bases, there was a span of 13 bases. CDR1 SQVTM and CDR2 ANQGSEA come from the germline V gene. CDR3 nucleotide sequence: TGCAGCGTTGAGCGGCTAAAGTTGGAGACCCAGTACTTC. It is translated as CSVERLKLETQYF.

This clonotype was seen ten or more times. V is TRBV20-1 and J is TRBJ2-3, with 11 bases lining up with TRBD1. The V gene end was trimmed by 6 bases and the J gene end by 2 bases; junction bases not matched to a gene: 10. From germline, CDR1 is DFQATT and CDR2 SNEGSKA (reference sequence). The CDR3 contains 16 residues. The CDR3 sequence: CSASGQGVGVTDTQYF. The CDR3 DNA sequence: TGCAGTGCGTCGGGACAGGGGGTTGGTGTCACAGATACGCAGTATTTT.

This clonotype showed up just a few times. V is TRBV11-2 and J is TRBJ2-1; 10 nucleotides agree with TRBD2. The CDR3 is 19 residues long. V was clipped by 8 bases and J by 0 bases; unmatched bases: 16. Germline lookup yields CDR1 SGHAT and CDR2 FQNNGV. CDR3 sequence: CASAWDASGGMSSYNEQFF. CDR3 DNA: TGTGCCAGCGCATGGGACGCTAGCGGGGGAATGAGCTCCTACAATGAGCAGTTCTTC.